This T cell receptor beta chain was retrieved from a study of T cells in Graves' hyperthyroidism and ophthalmopathy. The sample holds a few counts of this clonotype. Duration under 3 months, a NOSPECS grade of at least 4, and a Clinical Activity Score of at least 3 characterized the ophthalmopathy patients. Patients were excluded because of uncontrolled infection, other autoimmune disease, pregnancy or lactation. Diagnostic decisions used clinical symptoms, serum thyroxine and TRAb, thyroid ultrasound and orbital computed tomography. Researchers took RNA transcripts and amplified the TCR beta CDR3 regions from them. During a first-round RT-PCR of the TCR CDR3, the HTBI primer set was used. TCRdb re-analysed the multiplex PCR reads in MiXCR, keeping a single row per CDR3 protein. The repertoire holds nearly 600,000 distinct CDR3 sequences, with about 14% as singletons. This CDR3 is built from 14 residues. Trimming cost V 10 bases and J 3 bases; bases outside gene matches: 9. CDR1 MNHNS and CDR2 SASEGT come from the germline V gene.

The sequencing input was blood. The chain recombines TRBV6-1 with TRBJ2-7; 10 nucleotides agree with TRBD2. The clonotype comes from a woman younger than 30 with Graves' ophthalmopathy. CDR3 region: CATCVASGSYEQYF. The CDR3 nucleotides are TGTGCCACCTGCGTGGCTAGCGGGAGCTACGAGCAGTACTTC.